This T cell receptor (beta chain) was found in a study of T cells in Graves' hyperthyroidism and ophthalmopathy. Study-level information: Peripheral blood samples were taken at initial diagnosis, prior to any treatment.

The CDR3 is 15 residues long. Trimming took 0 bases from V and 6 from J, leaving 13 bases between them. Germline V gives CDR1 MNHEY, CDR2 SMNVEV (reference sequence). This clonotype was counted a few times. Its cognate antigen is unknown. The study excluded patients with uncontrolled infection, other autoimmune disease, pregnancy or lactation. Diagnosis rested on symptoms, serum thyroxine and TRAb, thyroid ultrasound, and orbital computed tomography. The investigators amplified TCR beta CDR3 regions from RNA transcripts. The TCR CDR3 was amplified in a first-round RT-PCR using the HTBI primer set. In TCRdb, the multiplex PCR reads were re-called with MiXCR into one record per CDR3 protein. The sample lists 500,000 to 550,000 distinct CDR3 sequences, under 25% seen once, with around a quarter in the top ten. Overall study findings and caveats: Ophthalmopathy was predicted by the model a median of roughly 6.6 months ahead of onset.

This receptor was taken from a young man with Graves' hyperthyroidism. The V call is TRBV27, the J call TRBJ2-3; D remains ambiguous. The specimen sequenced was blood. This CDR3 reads CASSLSTNGLDTQYF. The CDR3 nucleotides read TGTGCCAGCAGTTTATCGACCAACGGGCTCGATACGCAGTATTTT.